This TCR beta chain was identified during a study of T cell responses to AZD1222 COVID-19 vaccine. The method was immunoSEQ multiplex PCR; TCRdb's version includes in-frame clones alone and lacks a portion of them. The repertoire holds 75,000 to 100,000 clones, with about 86% as singletons. CDR3 length equals 15 residues. J lost 6 bases, V lost 6 bases, and 8 bases had no gene match. In germline, CDR1 is SNHLY, CDR2 FYNNEI. The sequence was collected from an adult in good health. V usage is TRBV2 and J usage is TRBJ1-6, with TRBD1 matching over 7 bases. Sample: peripheral blood, taken on day 0 of AZD1222 vaccination. CDR3 protein: CASSRQGLSNSPLHF. Written as DNA, the CDR3 is TGTGCCAGCAGCCGACAGGGTCTTTCTAATTCACCCCTCCACTTT.